The present entry profiles one TCR beta chain with its context. Its antigen remains unidentified. The CDR3 consists of 13 residues. CDR1 and CDR2 (germline): LNHDA, SQIVND (reference sequence). After removal of 10 bases from V and 4 bases from J, the junction contained 4 bases not matched to a gene. Patients sequenced had flow cytometry evidence of CD8+CD57+ cell expansion. Genomic DNA templated the TCR beta VDJ and CDR3 profiling. TCRdb re-derived calls from the reads in MiXCR, one entry per CDR3 protein. The sample lists over 150,000 distinct CDR3 sequences, 71% occurring once. The entry originates in a study of CD8+CD57+ T cells in acquired aplastic anemia. Study details: CD4+ and CD8+ cells, once sorted, gave DNA averaging about 3 ug. Study findings and constraints: Patients and controls turned out to have twenty-nine CD8+ CDR3 sequences in common. Significant differences in CD8+ Simpson's diversity were not observed between patients and controls.

The chain has TRBV19 and TRBJ2-7; 13 bases are a match to TRBD2. This TCR was recovered from a human donor with aplastic anemia. Sequenced input: sorted CD4+, CD8+, or CD8+CD57+ T cells (not recorded which) from PBMCs. The CDR3 spells CATMGLAGYEQYF. CDR3 bases: TGTGCCACGATGGGACTAGCGGGGTACGAGCAGTACTTC.